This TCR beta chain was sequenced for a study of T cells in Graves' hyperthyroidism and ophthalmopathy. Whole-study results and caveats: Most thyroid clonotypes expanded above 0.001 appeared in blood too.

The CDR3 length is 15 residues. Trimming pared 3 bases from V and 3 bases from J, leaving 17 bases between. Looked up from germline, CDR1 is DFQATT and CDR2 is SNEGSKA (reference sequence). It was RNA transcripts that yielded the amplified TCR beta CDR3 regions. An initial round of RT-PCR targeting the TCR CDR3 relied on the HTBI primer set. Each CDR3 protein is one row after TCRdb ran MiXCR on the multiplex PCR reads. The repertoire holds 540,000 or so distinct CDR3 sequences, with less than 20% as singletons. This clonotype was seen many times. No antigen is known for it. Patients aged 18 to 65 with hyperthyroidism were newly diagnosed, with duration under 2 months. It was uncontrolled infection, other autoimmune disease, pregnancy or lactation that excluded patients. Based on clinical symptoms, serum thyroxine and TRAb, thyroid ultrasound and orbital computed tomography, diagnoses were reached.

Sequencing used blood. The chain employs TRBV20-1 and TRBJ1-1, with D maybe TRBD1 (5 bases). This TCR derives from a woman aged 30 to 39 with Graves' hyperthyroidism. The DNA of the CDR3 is TGCAGTGCTAGCATCTCGGGACGTCCGGACACTGAAGCTTTCTTT. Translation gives CSASISGRPDTEAFF.